These 22 T cell receptor beta chains share one sample of origin, sequenced in a study of blood T cell repertoires in COVID-19. Profiled with immunoSEQ multiplex PCR; TCRdb holds only in-frame clones, not every one. The sample includes tens of thousands of clones, approximately 90% of them seen just once. Source material: peripheral blood. Source of these receptors: a human donor in a cohort sampled during active COVID-19.

The J gene is TRBJ2-1, the V gene TRBV5-4, with TRBD2 as a possible D gene (5 bases). The CDR3 is 12 residues long. The V gene lost 0 bases and the J gene lost 8 bases, with 6 bases spanning the gap. Germline values: CDR1 SGHNT, CDR2 YYREEE (reference sequence). In DNA form, the CDR3 reads TGTGCCAGCAGCTTGGAGCGGTATGAGCAGTTCTTC. Residues: CASSLERYEQFF.

V is TRBV28 and J is TRBJ2-4; D is undetermined. Germline V CDR1 and CDR2: MDHEN, SYDVKM. The CDR3 consists of 15 residues. The ends were cut back, 10 bases at V and 0 bases at J, with 16 bases in the middle. CDR3 nucleotide sequence: TGTGCCACCACCCTCACCAGATTAGCCAAAAACATTCAGTACTTC. This gives the protein CATTLTRLAKNIQYF.

J is TRBJ2-5 and V is TRBV3-1 (or the pseudogene TRBV3-2); TRBD1 matches at 9 bases. CDR1 is LGHDT, CDR2 YNNKEL, per germline (reference sequence). The CDR3 length is 17 residues. V shed 0 bases, J shed 2 bases, and the junction held 7 bases outside the gene matches. The CDR3 here is CASSQDFGGTGQETQYF. The CDR3 bases are TGTGCCAGCAGCCAAGATTTTGGTGGGACAGGGCAAGAGACCCAGTACTTC.

The chain employs TRBV15 and TRBJ2-4, with TRBD1 matching over 10 bases. Germline loops: CDR1 LNHNV, CDR2 YYDKDF (reference sequence). The CDR3 is made up of 17 amino acids. After removal of 6 bases from V and 3 bases from J, the junction contained 11 bases not matched to a gene. The CDR3 region has the DNA TGTGCCACCAGATCCGACAGGGGGCCGGGTGTCAAAAACATTCAGTACTTC. Translated, it gives CATRSDRGPGVKNIQYF.

The chain is built from TRBV16 and TRBJ2-1, with 15 bases identical to TRBD2. The germline V gene has CDR1 KGHSY and CDR2 FQNENV. The ends lost 0 bases at V and 7 bases at J; junction bases unmatched: 4. CDR3 length: 17 amino acids. CDR3 residues: CASSQSAGLAGGNEQFF. Written as DNA, the CDR3 is TGTGCCAGCAGCCAATCGGCGGGACTAGCGGGAGGAAATGAGCAGTTCTTC.

This chain links TRBV4-1 with TRBJ1-4, with D unclear. The CDR3 loop spans 16 amino acids. V was clipped by 0 bases and J by 0 bases, with 8 bases between them. CDR1 and CDR2 from the germline V gene are MGHRA and YSYEKL. CDR3 in amino acids: CASSQDERTTNEKLFF. CDR3 nucleotide sequence: TGCGCCAGCAGCCAAGATGAGAGGACAACTAATGAAAAACTGTTTTTT.

The V and J genes are TRBV27 and TRBJ1-5, with D perhaps TRBD1 (6 bases). This CDR3 spans 19 amino acids. The germline V gene has CDR1 MNHEY and CDR2 SMNVEV (reference sequence). The germline V and J ends were trimmed by 0 bases and 6 bases, with 24 bases remaining between them. The CDR3 DNA reads TGTGCCAGCAGTTTATCGTTTAGGGGGGAGGGCCTGGTGGGTCAGCCCCAGCATTTT. Translation gives CASSLSFRGEGLVGQPQHF.

This chain connects TRBV6-4 to TRBJ1-1; tentatively, D is TRBD1 (6 bases). V was shortened by 3 bases and J by 1 base, with 6 bases between the two germline ends. This CDR3 spans 13 amino acids. Germline-derived CDR1 and CDR2 are MRHNA and SNTAGT. This chain's CDR3 is CASSEGQNTEAFF. In DNA form, the CDR3 reads TGTGCCAGCAGTGAGGGACAGAACACTGAAGCTTTCTTT.

DNA for the CDR3: TGTGCCTGGAGTCGACAGACAGATCAGCCCCAGCATTTT. Its protein is CAWSRQTDQPQHF. The chain links TRBV30 to TRBJ1-5; maybe TRBD1 (5 bases). CDR1 is GTSNPN, CDR2 SVGIG, per germline (reference sequence). V dropped 2 bases and J dropped 5 bases, with 10 bases sitting between them. This CDR3 is 13 amino acids long.

The chain joins TRBV19 to TRBJ2-7; no clear D gene. Germline CDR1 LNHDA, CDR2 SQIVND (reference sequence). The ends were cut back, 1 base at V and 0 bases at J, with 10 bases in the middle. The CDR3 totals 15 residues. CDR3 sequence (DNA): TGTGCCAGTAGTATAGTGGGCAGCAGCTCCTACGAGCAGTACTTC. Protein: CASSIVGSSSYEQYF.

This clone showed up just a few times. The J gene is TRBJ2-7, the V gene TRBV19; the D is unclear. The V gene lost 8 bases and the J gene lost 3 bases, with 8 bases spanning the gap. The length of the CDR3 is 11 residues. Germline lookup yields CDR1 LNHDA and CDR2 SQIVND (reference sequence). The chain's CDR3 is CASSNIYEQYF. CDR3 DNA: TGTGCCAGTTCAAACATCTACGAGCAGTACTTC.

The chain uses TRBV6-6 and TRBJ2-1; 13 nucleotides line up with TRBD2. CDR1 is MNHNY, CDR2 SVGAGI, per germline (reference sequence). The CDR3 covers 16 residues. Losses at the gene ends were 10 bases for V and 4 bases for J; bases not matched to a gene: 10. This CDR3 is CATRGLAGLTYNEQFF. DNA of the CDR3: TGTGCCACCAGGGGACTAGCGGGACTAACGTACAATGAGCAGTTCTTC.

V is TRBV5-4 and J is TRBJ1-2, with a possible D match to TRBD1 (6 bases). This CDR3 has 13 amino acids. V was shortened by 5 bases and J by 2 bases, with 10 bases between the two germline ends. Germline CDR1 reads SGHNT; CDR2 reads YYREEE (reference sequence). The CDR3 DNA reads as TGTGCCAGCAGTCTGGACAGCAACTATGGCTACACCTTC. Translation gives CASSLDSNYGYTF.

The chain is built from TRBV15 and TRBJ2-1; D is unresolved. Germline V gene lookup returns CDR1 LNHNV and CDR2 YYDKDF (reference sequence). Trimming pared 0 bases from V and 0 bases from J, leaving 6 bases between. CDR3 length: 15 amino acids. CDR3 amino acids: CATSRDTNSYNEQFF. The CDR3 nucleotides read TGTGCCACCAGCAGAGACACAAACTCCTACAATGAGCAGTTCTTC.

This clone was observed a few times. The chain joins TRBV30 to TRBJ1-1; 7 nucleotides align to TRBD1. The germline V gene has CDR1 GTSNPN and CDR2 SVGIG (reference sequence). V was clipped by 5 bases and J by 5 bases; unmatched bases: 11. The CDR3 length is 14 residues. This CDR3 is CAWGPQGWGTEAFF. DNA of the CDR3: TGTGCCTGGGGACCACAGGGGTGGGGAACTGAAGCTTTCTTT.

This clone was seen a handful of times. This sequence joins TRBV9 and TRBJ2-5; the match to TRBD2 covers 11 bases. V dropped 3 bases and J dropped 4; count of bases not matched to a gene: 2. The CDR3 consists of 14 residues. Germline V gene lookup returns CDR1 SGDLS and CDR2 YYNGEE. CDR3 residues: CASSATSGRETQYF. CDR3 nucleotide sequence: TGTGCCAGCAGCGCAACTAGCGGGAGAGAGACCCAGTACTTC.

The CDR3 bases are TGTGCCAGTAAAATTGAAGCGAGGAGCTCCTACAATGAGCAGTTCTTC. The encoded protein is CASKIEARSSYNEQFF. The chain links TRBV19 to TRBJ2-1, with D unresolved. Germline V gives CDR1 LNHDA, CDR2 SQIVND (reference sequence). The CDR3 totals 16 residues. Trimming took 7 bases from V and 0 from J, leaving 16 bases between them.

The chain employs TRBV5-4 and TRBJ2-5, with 7 bases that match TRBD1. V lost 4 bases and J lost 5; bases outside the gene matches: 11. Germline V gene lookup returns CDR1 SGHNT and CDR2 YYREEE (reference sequence). CDR3 size: 15 residues. This chain's CDR3 is CASSTRQGEWETQYF. The CDR3 DNA reads as TGTGCCAGCAGCACCCGACAGGGAGAGTGGGAGACCCAGTACTTC. The full variable domain, completed using reference TRBV5-4 and TRBJ2-5, is ETGVTQSPTHLIKTRGQQVTLRCSSQSGHNTVSWYQQALGQGPQFIFQYYREEENGRGNFPPRFSGLQFPNYSSELNVNALELDDSALYLCASSTRQGEWETQYFGPGTRLLVL.

The V and J genes are TRBV5-4 and TRBJ2-1, with 7 bases lining up with TRBD1. Germline lookup yields CDR1 SGHNT and CDR2 YYREEE (reference sequence). The CDR3 runs 14 residues. After removal of 6 bases from V and 6 bases from J, the junction contained 9 bases not matched to a gene. CDR3 sequence: CASNHGTDLNEQFF. CDR3 DNA sequence: TGTGCCAGCAACCATGGGACAGATCTCAATGAGCAGTTCTTC.

The chain joins TRBV6-6 to TRBJ1-3; D gene ambiguous. Trimming left V 5 bases short and J 1 base short, with 6 bases between. CDR3 size: 13 residues. Germline loops: CDR1 MNHNY, CDR2 SVGAGI (reference sequence). In nucleotides, the CDR3 is TGTGCCAGCAGTCCACGGTCTGGAAACACCATATATTTT. It yields the protein CASSPRSGNTIYF.

The chain recombines TRBV11-2 with TRBJ2-1; TRBD1 might be the D (5 bases). Deletions cut 2 bases from V and 5 bases from J, with 13 bases between. CDR1 and CDR2 (germline): SGHAT, FQNNGV. This CDR3 is built from 15 residues. This CDR3 reads CASSLSTGLNNEQFF. The CDR3 coding sequence is TGTGCCAGCAGCTTATCTACAGGTCTTAACAATGAGCAGTTCTTC.

J is TRBJ2-1 and V is TRBV3-1 (or the pseudogene TRBV3-2); TRBD2 matches at 7 bases. With 4 bases clipped from V and 1 base from J, the junction kept 7 bases outside the gene matches. The CDR3 runs 16 residues. Germline lookup yields CDR1 LGHDT and CDR2 YNNKEL (reference sequence). The DNA of the CDR3 is TGTGCCAGCAGCCCTCACGGGGGGACGTCCTACAATGAGCAGTTCTTC. It translates to CASSPHGGTSYNEQFF.